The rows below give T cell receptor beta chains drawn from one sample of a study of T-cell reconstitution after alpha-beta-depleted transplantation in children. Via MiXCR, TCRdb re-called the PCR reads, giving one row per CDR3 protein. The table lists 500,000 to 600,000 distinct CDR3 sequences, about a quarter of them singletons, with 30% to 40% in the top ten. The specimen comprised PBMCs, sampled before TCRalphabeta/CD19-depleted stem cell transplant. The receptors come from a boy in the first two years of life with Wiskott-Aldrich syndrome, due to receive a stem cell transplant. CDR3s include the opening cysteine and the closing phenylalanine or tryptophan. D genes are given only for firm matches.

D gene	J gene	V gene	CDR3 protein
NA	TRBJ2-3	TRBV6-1	CASSEDTVIETQYF
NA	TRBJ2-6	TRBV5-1	CASSLWTVSGANVLTF
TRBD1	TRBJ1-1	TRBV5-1	CASRRDSLNTEAFF
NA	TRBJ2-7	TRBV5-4	CASSFRASMGEQYF
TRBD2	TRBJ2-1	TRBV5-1	CASSLLAGRGNEQFF
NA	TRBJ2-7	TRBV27	CASSLSPSYSIAYEQYF
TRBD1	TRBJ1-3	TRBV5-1	CASSFIPGGDTIYF
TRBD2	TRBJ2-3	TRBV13	CASSLTSGSHTQYF
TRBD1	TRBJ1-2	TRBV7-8	CASSLRQGSGYTF
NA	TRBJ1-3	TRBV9	CASSPLNRAGNTIYF
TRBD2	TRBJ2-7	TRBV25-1	CASSGTSGRASYEQYF
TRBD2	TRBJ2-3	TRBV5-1	CASSRSTSAITDTQYF
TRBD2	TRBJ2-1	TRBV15	CATSRVTSGLNEQFF
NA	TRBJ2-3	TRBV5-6	CASSPGSGRGGTDTQYF
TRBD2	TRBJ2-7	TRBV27	CASSLLAGVASYEQYF
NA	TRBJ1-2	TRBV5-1	CASSSYIDVGYTF
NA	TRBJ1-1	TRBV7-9	CASSLKQGRTEAFF
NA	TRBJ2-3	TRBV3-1	CASSRRGEADTQYF
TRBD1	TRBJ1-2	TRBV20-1	CSASNPDRFGGYTF
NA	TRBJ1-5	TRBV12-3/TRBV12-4	CASSLGGRMNF
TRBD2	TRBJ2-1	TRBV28	CASSTTGTSGINQFF
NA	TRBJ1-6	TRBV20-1	CSAIIAFDGSPLHF
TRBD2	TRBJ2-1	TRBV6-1	CASRSGSGRPHNEQFF
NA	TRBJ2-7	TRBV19	CASRAFGSPLYEQYF
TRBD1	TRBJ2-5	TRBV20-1	CSAIDGQGAEETQYF
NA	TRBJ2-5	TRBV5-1	CASSRERLETQYF
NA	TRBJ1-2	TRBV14	CASSQDLTDGYTF
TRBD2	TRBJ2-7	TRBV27	CASSPKPGTRGEQYF
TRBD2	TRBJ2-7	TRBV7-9	CASSSGLAGNRNEQYF
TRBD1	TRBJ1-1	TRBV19	CASSKPYRGQNTEAFF
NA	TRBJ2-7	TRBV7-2	CASSLTGVREQYF
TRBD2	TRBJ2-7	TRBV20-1	CSARGGSLGASGTYEQYF
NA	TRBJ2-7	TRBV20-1	CSAPGRGYEQYF
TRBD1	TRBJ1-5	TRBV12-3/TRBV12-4	CASSATGGVGQPQHF
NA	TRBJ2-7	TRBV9	CASSVGGQVAYEQYF
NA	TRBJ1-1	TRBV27	CASSSPQFWNTEAFF
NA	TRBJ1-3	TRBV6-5	CASRRGNTIYF